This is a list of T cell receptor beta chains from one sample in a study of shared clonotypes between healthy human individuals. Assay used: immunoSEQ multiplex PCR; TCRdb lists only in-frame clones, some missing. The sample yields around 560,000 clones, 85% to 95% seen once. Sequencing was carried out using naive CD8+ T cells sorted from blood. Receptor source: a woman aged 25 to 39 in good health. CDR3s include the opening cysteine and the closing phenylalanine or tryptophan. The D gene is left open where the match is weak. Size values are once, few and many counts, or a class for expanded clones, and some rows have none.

cdr3_nt: TGTGCCAGCAGGATTCAGGGGATTTTAGGCTACACCTTC
cdr3_aa: CASRIQGILGYTF
d_call: -
v_call: TRBV5-6
j_call: TRBJ1-2
cdr3_length: 13
clone_size: -

cdr3_nt: TGTGCCAGCAGCGTAGGGGACAGCAACACTGAAGCTTTCTTT
cdr3_aa: CASSVGDSNTEAFF
d_call: TRBD1
v_call: TRBV9
j_call: TRBJ1-1
cdr3_length: 14
clone_size: -

cdr3_nt: TGTGCCAGCAGACCGGGGACAGGGGGAGAAAAACTGTTTTTT
cdr3_aa: CASRPGTGGEKLFF
d_call: TRBD1
v_call: TRBV27
j_call: TRBJ1-4
cdr3_length: 14
clone_size: -

cdr3_nt: TGTGCCACCAAACTACTAGCAGCCACCGGGGAGCTGTTTTTT
cdr3_aa: CATKLLAATGELFF
d_call: -
v_call: TRBV6-1
j_call: TRBJ2-2
cdr3_length: 14
clone_size: -

cdr3_nt: TGTGCCAGCAGTGATCAGGGTCATCAGCCCCAGCATTTT
cdr3_aa: CASSDQGHQPQHF
d_call: -
v_call: TRBV25-1
j_call: TRBJ1-5
cdr3_length: 13
clone_size: -

cdr3_nt: TGTGCCAGCAGTTACACCACCGGGGAGCTGTTTTTT
cdr3_aa: CASSYTTGELFF
d_call: -
v_call: TRBV6-6
j_call: TRBJ2-2
cdr3_length: 12
clone_size: -

cdr3_nt: TGCAGCGTGGACGACGGAATCTATGGCTACACCTTC
cdr3_aa: CSVDDGIYGYTF
d_call: -
v_call: TRBV29-1
j_call: TRBJ1-2
cdr3_length: 12
clone_size: -

cdr3_nt: TGTGCCAGCAGCTTAGTAAGCGGCCAGGGGGTCACTGAAGCTTTCTTT
cdr3_aa: CASSLVSGQGVTEAFF
d_call: TRBD1
v_call: TRBV7-8
j_call: TRBJ1-1
cdr3_length: 16
clone_size: -

cdr3_nt: TGTGCCAGCAGCGTAACAGGGGCTGGAAACACCATATATTTT
cdr3_aa: CASSVTGAGNTIYF
d_call: TRBD1
v_call: TRBV27
j_call: TRBJ1-3
cdr3_length: 14
clone_size: -

cdr3_nt: TGTGCCAGCAGTTTATTGTCCGACGCCAGCTCCTACGAGCAGTACTTC
cdr3_aa: CASSLLSDASSYEQYF
d_call: -
v_call: TRBV27
j_call: TRBJ2-7
cdr3_length: 16
clone_size: -

cdr3_nt: TGTGCCAGCAGCTTGGCTACGGTCGGCTACGAGCAGTACTTC
cdr3_aa: CASSLATVGYEQYF
d_call: -
v_call: TRBV5-4
j_call: TRBJ2-7
cdr3_length: 14
clone_size: once

cdr3_nt: TGTGCCAGCTGGCTCGGAAACACCATATATTTT
cdr3_aa: CASWLGNTIYF
d_call: -
v_call: TRBV6-5
j_call: TRBJ1-3
cdr3_length: 11
clone_size: -

cdr3_nt: TGTGCCAGTAGGCCGACCTTACTAGCGTCGAGTGAGACCCAGTACTTC
cdr3_aa: CASRPTLLASSETQYF
d_call: TRBD2
v_call: TRBV19
j_call: TRBJ2-5
cdr3_length: 16
clone_size: -

cdr3_nt: TGCGCCAGCAGCGAAGTTGGGGGTTATGGCTACACCTTC
cdr3_aa: CASSEVGGYGYTF
d_call: -
v_call: TRBV10-2
j_call: TRBJ1-2
cdr3_length: 13
clone_size: -

cdr3_nt: TGTGCCAGCAGCCTATTGGGCACCGGGGAGCTGTTTTTT
cdr3_aa: CASSLLGTGELFF
d_call: -
v_call: TRBV7-3
j_call: TRBJ2-2
cdr3_length: 13
clone_size: few

cdr3_nt: TGTGCCAGCAGGTTGCCGGGGGAGGTTTTTTTT
cdr3_aa: CASRLPGEVFF
d_call: -
v_call: TRBV2
j_call: TRBJ1-1
cdr3_length: 11
clone_size: -

cdr3_nt: TGTGCCAGCAGCCCGGGACTAGCGGGAGGGGAGACCCAGTACTTC
cdr3_aa: CASSPGLAGGETQYF
d_call: TRBD2
v_call: TRBV7-2
j_call: TRBJ2-5
cdr3_length: 15
clone_size: -

cdr3_nt: TGTGCCAGCAGTTTTTTGAACGAGCAGTTCTTC
cdr3_aa: CASSFLNEQFF
d_call: -
v_call: TRBV27
j_call: TRBJ2-1
cdr3_length: 11
clone_size: -

cdr3_nt: TGTGCCAGCAGTTCCGGGACAGGGGGGTACGAGACCCAGTACTTC
cdr3_aa: CASSSGTGGYETQYF
d_call: TRBD1
v_call: TRBV28
j_call: TRBJ2-5
cdr3_length: 15
clone_size: -

cdr3_nt: TGTGCCAGCAGCTCGGATCGGACTAGCGGGAGTTATCTTTCCTACGAGCAGTACTTC
cdr3_aa: CASSSDRTSGSYLSYEQYF
d_call: TRBD2
v_call: TRBV7-9
j_call: TRBJ2-7
cdr3_length: 19
clone_size: -

cdr3_nt: TGTGCCAGCAGCCCCCGGTGGGGGGAGGGTTACAATGAGCAGTTCTTC
cdr3_aa: CASSPRWGEGYNEQFF
d_call: TRBD2
v_call: TRBV4-2
j_call: TRBJ2-1
cdr3_length: 16
clone_size: -

cdr3_nt: TGTGCCAGCAGCCTGAGGGAACTAGCGGGAGGAGAAGAGACCCAGTACTTC
cdr3_aa: CASSLRELAGGEETQYF
d_call: TRBD2
v_call: TRBV11-2
j_call: TRBJ2-5
cdr3_length: 17
clone_size: -

cdr3_nt: TGCAGCGTTGAAGGATCTTTTATACTAGCGGAGAAAGAGACCCAGTACTTC
cdr3_aa: CSVEGSFILAEKETQYF
d_call: TRBD2
v_call: TRBV29-1
j_call: TRBJ2-5
cdr3_length: 17
clone_size: -

cdr3_nt: TGCGCCAGCAGTGAGGGGCTGGACCCGTACTTC
cdr3_aa: CASSEGLDPYF
d_call: -
v_call: TRBV10-2
j_call: TRBJ2-5
cdr3_length: 11
clone_size: -

cdr3_nt: TGTGCCAGCAGACTCATCTACCCGTCAGGGCCCAATGAAAAACTGTTTTTT
cdr3_aa: CASRLIYPSGPNEKLFF
d_call: -
v_call: TRBV28
j_call: TRBJ1-4
cdr3_length: 17
clone_size: -

cdr3_nt: TGTGCCAGCAGCTTAGCGCAGGGTACGAGCTCCTACGAGCAGTACTTC
cdr3_aa: CASSLAQGTSSYEQYF
d_call: -
v_call: TRBV7-9
j_call: TRBJ2-7
cdr3_length: 16
clone_size: once

cdr3_nt: TGCGCCAGCAGTGCAGGGAAGGCCCACGAGCAGTACTTC
cdr3_aa: CASSAGKAHEQYF
d_call: -
v_call: TRBV10-1
j_call: TRBJ2-7
cdr3_length: 13
clone_size: -

cdr3_nt: TGTGCCAGCAGTTTACCGGGACTAGGAGGCTACGAGCAGTACTTC
cdr3_aa: CASSLPGLGGYEQYF
d_call: TRBD2
v_call: TRBV6-1
j_call: TRBJ2-7
cdr3_length: 15
clone_size: -

cdr3_nt: TGTGCCAGCAGCCATCGCTCCTACAATGAGCAGTTCTTC
cdr3_aa: CASSHRSYNEQFF
d_call: -
v_call: TRBV7-6
j_call: TRBJ2-1
cdr3_length: 13
clone_size: -

cdr3_nt: TGTGCCAGCAGTACCTACAGGGGGAGATTTGAAAAACTGTTTTTT
cdr3_aa: CASSTYRGRFEKLFF
d_call: TRBD1
v_call: TRBV28
j_call: TRBJ1-4
cdr3_length: 15
clone_size: -

cdr3_nt: TGTGCCAGCAGCCCCCGACTCGTCCCGCCGCACAATGAGCAGTTCTTC
cdr3_aa: CASSPRLVPPHNEQFF
d_call: -
v_call: TRBV9
j_call: TRBJ2-1
cdr3_length: 16
clone_size: -

cdr3_nt: TGTGCCAGCAGTGAACTAGCGGGAGGACCGACTAGCACAGATACGCAGTATTTT
cdr3_aa: CASSELAGGPTSTDTQYF
d_call: TRBD2
v_call: TRBV2
j_call: TRBJ2-3
cdr3_length: 18
clone_size: -

cdr3_nt: TGCGCCAGACTGAAGTGGTTGGCGGGACGGGGAGATACGCAGTATTTT
cdr3_aa: CARLKWLAGRGDTQYF
d_call: -
v_call: TRBV23-1
j_call: TRBJ2-3
cdr3_length: 16
clone_size: -

cdr3_nt: TGTGCCAGCAGCTCCTTAGCGGATACGCAGTATTTT
cdr3_aa: CASSSLADTQYF
d_call: -
v_call: TRBV7-9
j_call: TRBJ2-3
cdr3_length: 12
clone_size: -

cdr3_nt: TGTGCCAGCATGGGGACAGGGCAAGGCTACACCTTC
cdr3_aa: CASMGTGQGYTF
d_call: TRBD1
v_call: TRBV27
j_call: TRBJ1-2
cdr3_length: 12
clone_size: -

cdr3_nt: TGTGCCAGTCAGGGGGGGAGCTCCTACGAGCAGTACTTC
cdr3_aa: CASQGGSSYEQYF
d_call: -
v_call: TRBV6-6
j_call: TRBJ2-7
cdr3_length: 13
clone_size: -

cdr3_nt: TGTGCCAGCAGCCACCCTCCTATAGGGGGAAAAGAGACCCAGTACTTC
cdr3_aa: CASSHPPIGGKETQYF
d_call: -
v_call: TRBV7-8
j_call: TRBJ2-5
cdr3_length: 16
clone_size: -

cdr3_nt: TGTGCCAGCGCCTCATCCGGGATCATGAACACTGAAGCTTTCTTT
cdr3_aa: CASASSGIMNTEAFF
d_call: -
v_call: TRBV11-2
j_call: TRBJ1-1
cdr3_length: 15
clone_size: -

cdr3_nt: TGTGCCAGCAGCCAAGATCTCGGAGCGAACACTGAAGCTTTCTTT
cdr3_aa: CASSQDLGANTEAFF
d_call: -
v_call: TRBV14
j_call: TRBJ1-1
cdr3_length: 15
clone_size: -

cdr3_nt: TGTGCCAGCAGCTTTAATTTCCGAGCTACCATGACTGAAGCTTTCTTT
cdr3_aa: CASSFNFRATMTEAFF
d_call: -
v_call: TRBV5-8
j_call: TRBJ1-1
cdr3_length: 16
clone_size: -

cdr3_nt: TGTGCCAGCAGTTTATCTAGGACTAGCGAAGGGGAGCTGTTTTTT
cdr3_aa: CASSLSRTSEGELFF
d_call: TRBD2
v_call: TRBV27
j_call: TRBJ2-2
cdr3_length: 15
clone_size: -

cdr3_nt: TGTGCCAGCAGCTTAGAATCTAGCGGGAGAGGAGGGGAGCAGTTCTTC
cdr3_aa: CASSLESSGRGGEQFF
d_call: TRBD2
v_call: TRBV13
j_call: TRBJ2-1
cdr3_length: 16
clone_size: -

cdr3_nt: TGTGCCAGCAGCGCGGGGGGTCATGAGCAGTTCTTC
cdr3_aa: CASSAGGHEQFF
d_call: TRBD2
v_call: TRBV5-6
j_call: TRBJ2-1
cdr3_length: 12
clone_size: once

cdr3_nt: TGTGCCAGCCGGGACTATTACAATGAGCAGTTCTTC
cdr3_aa: CASRDYYNEQFF
d_call: TRBD2
v_call: TRBV19
j_call: TRBJ2-1
cdr3_length: 12
clone_size: -

cdr3_nt: TGTGCCAGCACGACTAGCGGGACTCTCACAGATACGCAGTATTTT
cdr3_aa: CASTTSGTLTDTQYF
d_call: TRBD2
v_call: TRBV28
j_call: TRBJ2-3
cdr3_length: 15
clone_size: -

cdr3_nt: TGTGCCAGCAGTTTAATTGGGACAGGGGACTACGAGCAGTACTTC
cdr3_aa: CASSLIGTGDYEQYF
d_call: TRBD1
v_call: TRBV28
j_call: TRBJ2-7
cdr3_length: 15
clone_size: -

cdr3_nt: TGTGCCAGCTTAGGGGACTCCAGCTCCTACAATGAGCAGTTCTTC
cdr3_aa: CASLGDSSSYNEQFF
d_call: -
v_call: TRBV7-9
j_call: TRBJ2-1
cdr3_length: 15
clone_size: -

cdr3_nt: TGTGCCAGCAGCTCTCAGAATGAGCAGTTCTTC
cdr3_aa: CASSSQNEQFF
d_call: -
v_call: TRBV11-2
j_call: TRBJ2-1
cdr3_length: 11
clone_size: -

cdr3_nt: TGTGCCTGGGATCCCACCGGAGGGAACACTGAAGCTTTCTTT
cdr3_aa: CAWDPTGGNTEAFF
d_call: -
v_call: TRBV30
j_call: TRBJ1-1
cdr3_length: 14
clone_size: -

cdr3_nt: TGTGCCAGCAGACTAGTTAGTTCCTACGAGCAGTACTTC
cdr3_aa: CASRLVSSYEQYF
d_call: -
v_call: TRBV2
j_call: TRBJ2-7
cdr3_length: 13
clone_size: -